The 25 T cell receptor beta chains in this list originate from one sample, sequenced in a study of T cell repertoires in cytomegalovirus infection. TCRdb re-called the reads through MiXCR, storing one row per CDR3 protein. The sample lists 200,000 to 250,000 distinct CDR3 sequences, roughly 23% occurring once. Sequenced: CD8+ T cells from PBMCs. The source of these receptors is a human donor in good health (CMV status not recorded). Some clones in this sample may be carry-over from other donors' samples.

Many counts were recorded for this clonotype. The rearrangement uses TRBV12-3 or TRBV12-4 and TRBJ1-1; D is undetermined. Trimming removed 0 bases from V and 5 bases from J, with 13 bases in between. CDR3 length: 15 residues. This CDR3 reads CASSLASIAGTEAFF. The CDR3 DNA follows: TGTGCCAGCAGTTTAGCCTCAATAGCGGGTACTGAAGCTTTCTTT.

This clonotype was counted many times. The chain combines TRBV12-3 or TRBV12-4 with TRBJ1-5; D gene unclear. The CDR3 has 13 amino acids. V was cut by 8 bases and J by 2 bases, with 10 bases left in between. The CDR3 is CASVGAGNQPQHF. The DNA for the CDR3 is TGTGCCAGCGTAGGTGCGGGCAATCAGCCCCAGCATTTT.

The V call is TRBV29-1, the J call TRBJ2-2, with a possible D match to TRBD1 (6 bases). With 4 bases removed from V and 5 bases from J, the gap between germline ends came to 20 bases. CDR1 and CDR2 (germline): SQVTM, ANQGSEA. The CDR3 sequence is 16 residues long. This chain's CDR3 is CSVGSGADFLTGELFF. For the CDR3, the DNA is TGCAGCGTTGGCTCAGGGGCGGACTTCCTTACCGGGGAGCTGTTTTTT.

At least ten counts were recorded for this clonotype. The junction departs from germline at one end; a sequencing error may be responsible. The chain uses TRBV4-1 and TRBJ1-1; the D is unclear. The CDR3 extends over 15 amino acids. Per germline, CDR1 MGHRA and CDR2 YSYEKL. The CDR3 here is CASRQVTGSYTEAFF. CDR3 nucleotides: TGCGCCAGCAGGCAAGTAACCGGGAGCTACACTGAAGCTTTCTTT.

J is TRBJ2-7 and V is TRBV20-1; 7 nucleotides agree with TRBD1. The CDR3 loop spans 13 amino acids. From germline, CDR1 is DFQATT and CDR2 SNEGSKA (reference sequence). The J segment lost 1 base and the V segment lost 2 bases, leaving 2 bases of the junction unmatched. CDR3 residues: CSARRQGSYEQYF. The CDR3 DNA follows: TGCAGTGCTAGAAGACAGGGTTCCTACGAGCAGTACTTC.

The CDR3 coding sequence is TGCAGTGCTAGAAACGAGGCAGTTAATGAAAAACTGTTTTTT. It specifies CSARNEAVNEKLFF. The chain links TRBV20-1 to TRBJ1-4; D remains ambiguous. Germline V lookup: CDR1 DFQATT, CDR2 SNEGSKA (reference sequence). Trimming took 2 bases from V and 4 from J, leaving 11 bases between them. The CDR3 has 14 residues.

This clonotype was found a few times. The J gene is TRBJ2-3, the V gene TRBV27, with a possible D match to TRBD1 (5 bases). From germline, CDR1 is MNHEY and CDR2 SMNVEV (reference sequence). The germline V and J ends were trimmed by 2 bases and 5 bases, with 11 bases remaining between them. CDR3 length equals 14 residues. CDR3 protein: CASSLIGVGDTQYF. CDR3 sequence (DNA): TGTGCCAGCAGTTTAATAGGGGTCGGAGATACGCAGTATTTT.

This clonotype showed up just a few times. V and J are TRBV25-1 and TRBJ1-1; D unresolved. Trimming removed 4 bases from V and 9 bases from J, with 12 bases in between. The CDR3 loop spans 12 amino acids. Looked up from germline, CDR1 is MGHDK and CDR2 is SYGVNS. The CDR3 loop is CASSASLGKAFF. The CDR3 region has the DNA TGTGCCAGCAGTGCCAGCCTGGGGAAAGCTTTCTTT.

V is TRBV9 and J is TRBJ2-3; 11 positions agree with TRBD2. V lost 0 bases and J lost 3; bases outside the gene matches: 6. Germline V gene sequence: CDR1 SGDLS, CDR2 YYNGEE. The CDR3 runs to 17 residues. The DNA of the CDR3 is TGTGCCAGCAGCGTAGATGGACTAGCGGGCGGTACAGATACGCAGTATTTT. Translation: CASSVDGLAGGTDTQYF.

This clonotype turned up a few times. The chain carries TRBV7-8 and TRBJ2-3; 7 bases line up with TRBD1. Germline V gene data show CDR1 as SGHVS and CDR2 as FQNEAQ. This CDR3 comprises 17 residues. The junction had 13 bases not matched to a gene; V was cut back by 5 bases and J by 2 bases. CDR3 nucleotide sequence: TGTGCCAGCAGCCGTCGGGACAGCACATCTCCCACAGATACGCAGTATTTT. This encodes CASSRRDSTSPTDTQYF.

Of note for this clonotype: A much larger clone sits a single nucleotide away, making a read error possible. The chain is built from TRBV2 and TRBJ2-1; 7 nucleotides agree with TRBD2. This CDR3 is built from 11 residues. The germline V gene has CDR1 SNHLY and CDR2 FYNNEI. V lost 8 bases and J lost 8; bases outside the gene matches: 3. CDR3 nucleotides: TGTGCCAGCGGGGGGGAGGATGAGCAGTTCTTC. It encodes CASGGEDEQFF.

V usage is TRBV12-3 or TRBV12-4 and J usage is TRBJ1-2; D ambiguous. The ends were cut back, 5 bases at V and 8 bases at J, with 9 bases in the middle. The CDR3 contains 11 residues. The CDR3 protein is CASSPGLGYTF. The CDR3 DNA reads TGTGCCAGCAGTCCAGGACTCGGCTACACCTTC.

This chain joins TRBV28 and TRBJ1-1; D perhaps matches TRBD1 (5 bases). Germline lookup yields CDR1 MDHEN and CDR2 SYDVKM. V lost 4 bases and J 7 bases, leaving 25 bases between the germline ends. This CDR3 has 17 amino acids. As DNA, the CDR3 is TGTGCCAGCAGTTCCCCATGGGACGGCTATCCGAGTTTTGAAGCTTTCTTT. Its translation is CASSSPWDGYPSFEAFF.

This clonotype was observed at least ten times. V gene TRBV28 combines with J gene TRBJ2-2; 8 bases are a match to TRBD1. The CDR3 extends over 16 amino acids. Per germline, CDR1 MDHEN and CDR2 SYDVKM. The trim removed 7 bases at V and 4 bases at J, leaving 11 bases unmatched. The CDR3, as DNA: TGTGCCAGCATCCATCTCGGACAGGGTATCACCGGGGAGCTGTTTTTT. Its protein product is CASIHLGQGITGELFF.

J is TRBJ1-2 and V is TRBV20-1; 7 positions agree with TRBD1. This CDR3 has 13 residues. Germline V gives CDR1 DFQATT, CDR2 SNEGSKA (reference sequence). V lost 3 bases, J lost 4 bases, and 5 bases stayed unmatched. This CDR3 is CSASGDSVYGYTF. CDR3 bases: TGCAGTGCTAGTGGGGACAGCGTCTATGGCTACACCTTC.

This clonotype has just a few counts. This chain uses TRBV12-3 or TRBV12-4 with TRBJ1-2; TRBD1 aligns across 11 bases. The CDR3 covers 14 residues. With V trimmed by 5 bases and J by 6 bases, 5 bases remained unmatched. CDR3 sequence (DNA): TGTGCCAGCAGTCCGACGGGACAGGGGGATGGCTACACCTTC. It yields the protein CASSPTGQGDGYTF.

This rearrangement joins TRBV12-3 or TRBV12-4 to TRBJ1-1; possibly TRBD1 for D (6 bases). V was trimmed by 10 bases and J by 12 bases, leaving 21 bases between them. CDR3 length: 12 residues. The CDR3 sequence: CATRTDPLETFF. The CDR3 region has the DNA TGTGCCACCAGGACAGACCCCCTCGAGACTTTCTTT.

Of note for this clonotype: A read error may account for a junction end that differs from germline. This sequence joins TRBV20-1 and TRBJ1-2; TRBD1 is a possible D gene (6 bases). CDR1 and CDR2 (germline): DFQATT, SNEGSKA (reference sequence). This CDR3 spans 14 amino acids. The chain's CDR3 is CRARSGTLNYGYTF. CDR3 coding DNA: TGCCGTGCTAGATCCGGGACACTCAACTATGGCTACACCTTC.

About this clonotype: A much bigger clone sits one base away, suggesting this may be a read error. The chain combines TRBV12-3 or TRBV12-4 with TRBJ2-5; a weak D match, TRBD1 (5 bases). The CDR3 runs to 16 residues. The CDR3 DNA follows: TGTGCCAGCAGTTTCTCCGGCAGGGAAGGGCAAGCGACCCAGTACTTC. Its translation is CASSFSGREGQATQYF.

The chain links TRBV19 to TRBJ1-1, with TRBD1 identical over 7 bases. V shed 0 bases and J 1 base; nucleotides not matched to a gene: 5. The CDR3 contains 16 residues. Looked up from germline, CDR1 is LNHDA and CDR2 is SQIVND (reference sequence). The CDR3 sequence: CASSIDMTGRNTEAFF. CDR3 DNA: TGTGCCAGTAGTATAGATATGACAGGGAGGAACACTGAAGCTTTCTTT.

Remarks on this clonotype: An end of the junction differs from the germline gene, which may be a read error. The V call is TRBV6-5, the J call TRBJ2-7; the D is unclear. The CDR3 covers 15 residues. CDR1 and CDR2 from the germline V gene are MNHEY and SVGAGI. The DNA for the CDR3 is TGTGCCACCAGTTACTCATCGTGGGCTATTTGGGAGCAGTACTTC. This gives the protein CATSYSSWAIWEQYF.

This clonotype was counted only a few times. J is TRBJ2-3 and V is TRBV18; 9 bases align to TRBD2. CDR1 is KGHSH, CDR2 LQKENI, per germline. The CDR3 loop spans 16 amino acids. V lost 3 bases and J lost 1; bases outside the gene matches: 5. This CDR3 is CASSPSGGRGTDTQYF. The CDR3 DNA sequence: TGTGCCAGCTCACCTAGCGGGGGCCGGGGCACAGATACGCAGTATTTT.

The CDR3 coding sequence is TGCAGTGCAAGCGGTTGGATTACTACGAACACTGAAGCTTTCTTT. Its protein product is CSASGWITTNTEAFF. The chain employs TRBV20-1 and TRBJ1-1; D remains unclear. This CDR3 spans 15 amino acids. Trimming pared 6 bases from V and 1 base from J, leaving 18 bases between. Germline CDR1 is DFQATT and CDR2 is SNEGSKA (reference sequence).

This chain connects TRBV15 to TRBJ1-2, with 11 bases that match TRBD1. Germline loops: CDR1 LNHNV, CDR2 YYDKDF (reference sequence). This CDR3 is built from 16 residues. The J segment lost 6 bases and the V segment lost 9 bases, leaving 15 bases of the junction unmatched. CDR3 region: CATLSGTGGPGDGYTF. The CDR3 DNA reads TGTGCCACTCTCTCCGGGACAGGGGGACCAGGGGATGGCTACACCTTC.

Written as DNA, the CDR3 is TGTGCCAGCAGTTTACAGGGACCTTATAGCAATCAGCCCCAGCATTTT. Translated: CASSLQGPYSNQPQHF. This chain links TRBV28 with TRBJ1-5; maybe TRBD1 (5 bases). V lost 2 bases to trimming and J lost 0 bases, with 11 bases between them. This CDR3 is 16 amino acids long. The germline gives CDR1 MDHEN, CDR2 SYDVKM.